This T cell receptor (beta chain) derives from a study of shared clonotypes between healthy human individuals. Note on this clone: Its antigen is still unknown.

Profiled with immunoSEQ multiplex PCR; TCRdb holds only in-frame clones, not every one. The repertoire holds more than 850,000 clones, with 70% to 80% as singletons. General study findings and limits: Clonotypes shared by all four donors outscored non-shared clonotypes in generation probability.

This CDR3 contains 15 residues. V lost 4 bases and J 0 bases, leaving 11 bases between the germline ends. From germline, CDR1 is SGHDT and CDR2 YYEEEE. Sequenced material: memory CD4+ T cells from PBMCs. Stated subset: CD45RA-negative fraction. This sequence was found in a man aged 18 to 30 in good health. Some clones in this sample may be carry-over from other donors' samples. The chain is built from TRBV5-6 and TRBJ2-1, with a possible D match to TRBD1 (6 bases). CDR3 in amino acids: CASSPDSGSYNEQFF. Written as DNA, the CDR3 is TGTGCCAGCAGCCCGGACAGTGGCTCCTACAATGAGCAGTTCTTC.